These 25 T cell receptor beta chains originate from one sample sequenced in a study of shared clonotypes between healthy human individuals. Sequencing was performed with immunoSEQ multiplex PCR; in TCRdb, only in-frame clones are kept and a portion is missing. Of around 2.1 million clones listed, approximately 94% are singletons. CD8 cells regarded as naive lacked CD45RO, were positively chosen for CCR7, and omitted terminally differentiated effector memory CD45RA+ cells. Source material: naive CD8+ T cells from PBMCs. These receptors came from a man aged 18 to 29 in good health. Some clones in this sample may be carry-over from other donors' samples.

This chain uses TRBV4-3 with TRBJ1-3; D is unclear. Germline-derived CDR1 and CDR2 are LGHNA and YSLEER. The V end lost 3 bases, the J end lost 0 bases, and 15 bases lay between the germline ends. The CDR3 consists of 17 residues. The CDR3 region is CASSQNAAASSGNTIYF. The CDR3 DNA reads as TGCGCCAGCAGCCAGAATGCGGCAGCGAGCTCTGGAAACACCATATATTTT.

This clone was seen a handful of times. V usage is TRBV9 and J usage is TRBJ2-7; the D gene is possibly TRBD2 (6 bases). Germline V gene lookup returns CDR1 SGDLS and CDR2 YYNGEE. The CDR3 runs 14 residues. The V and J ends lost 3 bases and 5 bases respectively, with 15 bases between them. The DNA for the CDR3 is TGTGCCAGCAGCGCCACCCGGCTAGCGAACGAGCAGTACTTC. Translating it yields CASSATRLANEQYF.

V is TRBV4-1 and J is TRBJ1-1, with unresolved D. CDR1 is MGHRA, CDR2 YSYEKL, per germline. Trimming took off 2 bases at V and 7 bases at J, with 8 bases between the two ends. There are 12 residues in the CDR3. The CDR3: CASSQPGVEAFF. The DNA of the CDR3 is TGCGCCAGCAGCCAACCGGGCGTTGAAGCTTTCTTT.

CDR3: CSVEWGYGQPQHF. The CDR3 nucleotides are TGCAGCGTTGAATGGGGGTACGGGCAGCCCCAGCATTTT. The rearrangement joins TRBV29-1 to TRBJ1-5; D perhaps matches TRBD1 (5 bases). The CDR3 runs 13 residues. Germline V gives CDR1 SQVTM, CDR2 ANQGSEA. Trimming cost V 2 bases and J 7 bases, with 12 bases left between them.

The chain is built from TRBV9 and TRBJ2-7; D might be TRBD1 (6 bases). CDR3 length equals 14 residues. Trimming took 2 bases from V and 3 from J, leaving 12 bases between them. Germline CDR1 SGDLS, CDR2 YYNGEE. The CDR3 DNA follows: TGTGCCAGCAGCGTCCTGGACAGCCGCTACGAGCAGTACTTC. This sequence encodes CASSVLDSRYEQYF.

V is TRBV4-3 and J is TRBJ2-5; 9 bases match TRBD1. The closer fit of TRBJ2-7 to the DNA end suggests the J call may be wrong. Per the germline V gene, CDR1 is LGHNA and CDR2 is YSLEER. This CDR3 spans 18 amino acids. The CDR3 here is CASSQEAVRGQGGYEQYF. The DNA for the CDR3 is TGCGCCAGCAGCCAAGAGGCGGTGCGGGGACAGGGAGGTTACGAGCAGTACTTC.

V usage is TRBV7-6 and J usage is TRBJ2-3; possibly TRBD1 for D (6 bases). With 6 bases removed from V and 1 base from J, the gap between germline ends came to 17 bases. CDR3 length equals 16 residues. Germline CDR1 is SGHVS and CDR2 is FNYEAQ. The CDR3 reads CASSQKQGKGTDTQYF. The DNA for the CDR3 is TGTGCCAGCAGTCAGAAACAGGGAAAAGGCACAGATACGCAGTATTTT.

V and J are TRBV2 and TRBJ1-2; the match to TRBD1 covers 7 bases. The length of the CDR3 is 16 residues. V was pared by 6 bases and J by 0 bases, with 10 bases of the junction left unmatched. The germline V gene has CDR1 SNHLY and CDR2 FYNNEI. CDR3 in amino acids: CASSSTDRDANYGYTF. CDR3 DNA: TGTGCCAGCAGCTCAACCGACAGGGACGCTAACTATGGCTACACCTTC.

V and J are TRBV15 and TRBJ2-7, with 14 bases aligning to TRBD2. This CDR3 spans 17 amino acids. Germline loops: CDR1 LNHNV, CDR2 YYDKDF (reference sequence). J lost 5 bases, V lost 5 bases, and 11 bases had no gene match. For the CDR3, the DNA is TGTGCCACCAGCGGGACCGGGACTAGCGGGAGCCATAACGAGCAGTACTTC. Translated: CATSGTGTSGSHNEQYF.

This chain uses TRBV10-3 with TRBJ2-7; 7 positions agree with TRBD1. The V and J ends lost 0 bases and 3 bases, in that order; junction bases with no gene match: 2. CDR3 length equals 14 residues. The germline CDR1 and CDR2 sequences are ENHRY and SYGVKD. The chain's CDR3 is CAISESAGGYEQYF. The CDR3 bases are TGTGCCATCAGTGAGTCGGCAGGGGGCTACGAGCAGTACTTC.

This chain connects TRBV28 to TRBJ2-7; 7 bases fit TRBD1. CDR1 is MDHEN and CDR2 is SYDVKM in the germline V gene. The CDR3 is 16 amino acids. Trimming removed 1 base from V and 0 bases from J; junction bases left unmatched: 6. The CDR3 bases are TGTGCCAGCAGTTTATTCGGGACAGTGGACTCCTACGAGCAGTACTTC. It specifies CASSLFGTVDSYEQYF.

This clone is a singleton in its sample. The J gene is TRBJ1-3, the V gene TRBV30; D gene unclear. This CDR3 region has 16 residues. Germline V gene lookup returns CDR1 GTSNPN and CDR2 SVGIG (reference sequence). V was pared by 4 bases and J by 2 bases, with 18 bases between. This CDR3 is CAWMAVREGTGNTIYF. The CDR3, as DNA: TGTGCCTGGATGGCCGTCCGGGAAGGTACTGGAAACACCATATATTTT.

The chain is built from TRBV25-1 and TRBJ2-7; 8 nucleotides align to TRBD2. J gave up 5 bases and V 1 base, and 4 bases lay outside the gene matches. Germline V gene sequence: CDR1 MGHDK, CDR2 SYGVNS. CDR3 length: 14 residues. The CDR3 reads CASSELELADEQYF. DNA for the CDR3: TGTGCCAGCAGTGAATTGGAACTAGCGGACGAGCAGTACTTC.

V usage is TRBV7-8 and J usage is TRBJ2-7; D may be TRBD1 or TRBD2 (6 bases each). Trimming removed 5 bases from V and 7 bases from J, with 24 bases in between. Per germline, CDR1 SGHVS and CDR2 FQNEAQ. The CDR3 has 16 residues. The CDR3 region has the DNA TGTGCCAGCAGCGATGGAGGGTTCCAGCTCCAGGGGGAGCAGTACTTC. It translates to CASSDGGFQLQGEQYF.

The chain recombines TRBV4-1 with TRBJ2-7, with 9 bases matching TRBD2. This CDR3 contains 17 residues. The germline V gene encodes CDR1 MGHRA and CDR2 YSYEKL. After removal of 0 bases from V and 3 bases from J, the junction contained 9 bases not matched to a gene. CDR3: CASSQDSGLATGYEQYF. The CDR3 DNA sequence: TGCGCCAGCAGCCAAGATTCGGGACTAGCTACAGGCTACGAGCAGTACTTC.

The chain carries TRBV4-1 and TRBJ2-2, with D uncertain. Germline CDR1 MGHRA, CDR2 YSYEKL. This CDR3 has 16 amino acids. The V and J ends lost 6 bases and 2 bases respectively, with 16 bases between them. The CDR3 nucleotides are TGCGCCAGCAGTTACACCGAGAGGTCAAACACCGGGGAGCTGTTTTTT. Translation: CASSYTERSNTGELFF.

For this clone: The same CDR3 arises from other DNA sequences in this sample as well. The chain uses TRBV7-3 and TRBJ2-1; D call uncertain. Germline-derived CDR1 and CDR2 are SGHTA and FQGTGA. The V end lost 1 base, the J end lost 0 bases, and 7 bases lay between the germline ends. The CDR3 runs 15 residues. CDR3 residues: CASSLIGSSYNEQFF. DNA of the CDR3: TGTGCCAGCAGCTTAATCGGTAGCTCCTACAATGAGCAGTTCTTC.

The chain couples TRBV5-5 to TRBJ2-7; D remains ambiguous. The V end lost 0 bases, the J end lost 4 bases, and 8 bases lay between the germline ends. In germline, CDR1 is SGHKS, CDR2 YYEKEE (reference sequence). The CDR3 spans 13 residues. In DNA form, the CDR3 reads TGTGCCAGCAGCTTGGTCCAGAAGTACGAGCAGTACTTC. Protein sequence: CASSLVQKYEQYF.

The rearrangement uses TRBV28 and TRBJ2-3; TRBD2 aligns across 11 bases. CDR3 size: 15 residues. Germline V lookup: CDR1 MDHEN, CDR2 SYDVKM. Trimming cost V 5 bases and J 2 bases; bases outside gene matches: 3. DNA for the CDR3: TGTGCCAGCAGTCGGGGACTAGCGGTCACAGATACGCAGTATTTT. This gives the protein CASSRGLAVTDTQYF.

The chain links TRBV27 to TRBJ1-5; D perhaps matches TRBD1 (5 bases). The germline V and J ends were trimmed by 6 bases and 7 bases, with 16 bases remaining between them. CDR1 is MNHEY and CDR2 is SMNVEV in the germline V gene (reference sequence). The CDR3 has 14 amino acids. The CDR3 sequence is CASSPRGPGQPQHF. The CDR3, as DNA: TGTGCCAGCAGCCCAAGAGGGCCAGGGCAGCCCCAGCATTTT.

The chain combines TRBV4-1 with TRBJ1-2; D not certain. The CDR3 consists of 14 residues. Trimming left V 4 bases short and J 0 bases short, with 9 bases between. Germline V gene lookup returns CDR1 MGHRA and CDR2 YSYEKL. This chain's CDR3 is CASSLGWTNYGYTF. For the CDR3, the DNA is TGCGCCAGCAGCCTAGGGTGGACTAACTATGGCTACACCTTC.

V is TRBV6-1 and J is TRBJ1-2; a weak D match, TRBD1 (6 bases). CDR1 MNHNS and CDR2 SASEGT come from the germline V gene. Deletions cut 6 bases from V and 7 bases from J, with 18 bases between. This CDR3 is built from 14 residues. The CDR3 sequence: CASSSAGGALGYTF. The DNA of the CDR3 is TGTGCCAGCAGCTCAGCGGGGGGGGCGCTTGGCTACACCTTC.

This sequence joins TRBV7-9 and TRBJ2-7, with D possibly matching TRBD2 (5 bases). V was trimmed by 4 bases and J by 4 bases, leaving 11 bases between them. Germline V gene sequence: CDR1 SEHNR, CDR2 FQNEAQ (reference sequence). The CDR3 runs to 13 residues. CDR3 in DNA: TGTGCCAGCAGCTCCATAACGGGGTACGAGCAGTACTTC. Its translation: CASSSITGYEQYF.

Of note for this clone: Other DNA sequences in the sample encode the same CDR3. V gene TRBV4-2 combines with J gene TRBJ2-7; the match to TRBD2 covers 10 bases. Germline lookup yields CDR1 LGHNA and CDR2 YNFKEQ. The V gene end was trimmed by 1 base and the J gene end by 3 bases; junction bases not matched to a gene: 3. The CDR3 extends over 15 amino acids. For the CDR3, the DNA is TGTGCCAGCAGCCAAGGACTAGCGGGCGGCTACGAGCAGTACTTC. This translates into CASSQGLAGGYEQYF.

The V gene is TRBV18, the J gene TRBJ1-2; D is unresolved. The V end lost 6 bases, the J end lost 6 bases, and 20 bases lay between the germline ends. Germline V gene data show CDR1 as KGHSH and CDR2 as LQKENI. CDR3 size: 15 residues. CDR3 in DNA: TGTGCCAGCTCCCCGCCCCGGGTAGTTACGGATGGCTACACCTTC. It codes for CASSPPRVVTDGYTF.